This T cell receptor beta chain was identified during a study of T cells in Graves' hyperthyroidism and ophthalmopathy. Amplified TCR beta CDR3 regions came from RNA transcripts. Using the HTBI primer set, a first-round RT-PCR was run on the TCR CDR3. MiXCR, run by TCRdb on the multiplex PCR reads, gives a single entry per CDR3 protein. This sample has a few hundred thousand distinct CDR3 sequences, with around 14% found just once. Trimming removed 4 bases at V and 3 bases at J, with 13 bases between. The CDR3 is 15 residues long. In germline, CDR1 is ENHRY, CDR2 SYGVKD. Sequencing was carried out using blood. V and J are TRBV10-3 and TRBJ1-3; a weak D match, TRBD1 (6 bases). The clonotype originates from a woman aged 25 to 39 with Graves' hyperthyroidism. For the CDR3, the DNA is TGTGCCATCAGTGCCCGCGACAGGTTTGGAAACACCATATATTTT. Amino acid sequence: CAISARDRFGNTIYF.